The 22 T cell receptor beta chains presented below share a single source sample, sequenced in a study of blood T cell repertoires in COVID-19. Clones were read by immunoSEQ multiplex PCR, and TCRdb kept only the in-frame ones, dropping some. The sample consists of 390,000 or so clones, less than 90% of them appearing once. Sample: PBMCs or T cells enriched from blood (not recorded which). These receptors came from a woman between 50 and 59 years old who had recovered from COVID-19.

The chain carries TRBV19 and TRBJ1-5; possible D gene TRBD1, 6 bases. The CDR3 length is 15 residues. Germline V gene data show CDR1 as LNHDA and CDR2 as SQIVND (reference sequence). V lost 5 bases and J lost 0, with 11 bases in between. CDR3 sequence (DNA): TGTGCCAGTAGTCACGGACAGATTAGCAATCAGCCCCAGCATTTT. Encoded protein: CASSHGQISNQPQHF.

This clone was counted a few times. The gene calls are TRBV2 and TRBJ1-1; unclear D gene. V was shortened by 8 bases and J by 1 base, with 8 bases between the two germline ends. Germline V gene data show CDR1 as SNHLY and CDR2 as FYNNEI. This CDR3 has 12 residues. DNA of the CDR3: TGTGCCAGCGAGACTACGAACACTGAAGCTTTCTTT. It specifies CASETTNTEAFF.

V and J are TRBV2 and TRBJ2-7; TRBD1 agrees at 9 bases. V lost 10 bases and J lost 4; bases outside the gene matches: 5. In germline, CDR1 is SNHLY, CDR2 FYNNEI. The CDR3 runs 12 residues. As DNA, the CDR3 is TGTGCCATTAGACAGGGGGTTTACGAGCAGTACTTC. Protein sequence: CAIRQGVYEQYF.

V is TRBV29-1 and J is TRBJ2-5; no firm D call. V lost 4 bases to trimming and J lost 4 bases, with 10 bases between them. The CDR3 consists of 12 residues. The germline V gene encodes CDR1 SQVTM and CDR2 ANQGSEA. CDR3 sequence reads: CSVGVNSETQYF. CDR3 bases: TGCAGCGTTGGAGTAAACTCAGAGACCCAGTACTTC.

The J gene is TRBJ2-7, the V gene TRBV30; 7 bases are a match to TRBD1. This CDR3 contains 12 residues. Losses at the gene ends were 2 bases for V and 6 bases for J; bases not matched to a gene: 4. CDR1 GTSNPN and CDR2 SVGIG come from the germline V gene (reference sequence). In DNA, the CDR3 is TGTGCCTGGAGTAAAACAGGGGTCGAGCAGTACTTC. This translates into CAWSKTGVEQYF.

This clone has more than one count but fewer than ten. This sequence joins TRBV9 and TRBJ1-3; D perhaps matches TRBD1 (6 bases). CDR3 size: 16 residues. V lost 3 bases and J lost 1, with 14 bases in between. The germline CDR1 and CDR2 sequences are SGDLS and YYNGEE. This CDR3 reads CASSARTAPSGNTIYF. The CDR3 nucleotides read TGTGCCAGCAGCGCCCGGACAGCTCCTTCTGGAAACACCATATATTTT.

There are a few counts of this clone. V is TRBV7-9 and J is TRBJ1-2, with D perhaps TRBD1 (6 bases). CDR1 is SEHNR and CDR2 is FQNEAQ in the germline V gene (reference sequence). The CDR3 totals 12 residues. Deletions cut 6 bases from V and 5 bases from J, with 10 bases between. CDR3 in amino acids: CASSPQGYGYTF. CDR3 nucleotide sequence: TGTGCCAGCAGTCCACAGGGTTATGGCTACACCTTC.

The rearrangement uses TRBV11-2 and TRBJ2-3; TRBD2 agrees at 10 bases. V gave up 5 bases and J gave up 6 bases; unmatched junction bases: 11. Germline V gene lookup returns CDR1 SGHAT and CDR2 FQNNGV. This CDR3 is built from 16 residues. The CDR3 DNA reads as TGTGCCAGCAGCCCCACAGCGGGAGGGCCGAGGGATACGCAGTATTTT. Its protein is CASSPTAGGPRDTQYF.

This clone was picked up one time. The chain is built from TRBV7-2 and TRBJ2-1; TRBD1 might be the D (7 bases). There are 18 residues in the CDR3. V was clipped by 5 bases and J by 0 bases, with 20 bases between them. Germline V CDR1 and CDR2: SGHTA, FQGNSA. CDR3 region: CASSQGGVGVSSYNEQFF. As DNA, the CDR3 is TGTGCCAGCAGCCAGGGGGGCGTTGGGGTAAGCTCCTACAATGAGCAGTTCTTC.

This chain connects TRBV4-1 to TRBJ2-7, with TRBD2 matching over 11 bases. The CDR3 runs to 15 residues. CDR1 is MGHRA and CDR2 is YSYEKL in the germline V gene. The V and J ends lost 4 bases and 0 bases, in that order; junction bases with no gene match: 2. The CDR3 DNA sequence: TGCGCCAGCAGCCTGGGGACTAGCGGCTCCTACGAGCAGTACTTC. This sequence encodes CASSLGTSGSYEQYF.

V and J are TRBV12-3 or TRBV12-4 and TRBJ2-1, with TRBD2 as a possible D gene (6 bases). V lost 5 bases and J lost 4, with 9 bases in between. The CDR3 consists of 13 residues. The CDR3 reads CASSQTRYNEQFF. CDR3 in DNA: TGTGCCAGCAGTCAGACTAGGTACAATGAGCAGTTCTTC.

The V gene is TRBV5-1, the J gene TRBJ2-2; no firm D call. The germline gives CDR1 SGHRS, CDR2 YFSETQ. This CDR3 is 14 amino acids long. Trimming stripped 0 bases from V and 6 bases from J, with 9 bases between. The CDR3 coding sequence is TGCGCCAGCAGCTTGGGCGGCGGTTCCGGGGAGCTGTTTTTT. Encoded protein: CASSLGGGSGELFF. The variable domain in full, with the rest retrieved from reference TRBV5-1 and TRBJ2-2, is KAGVTQTPRYLIKTRGQQVTLSCSPISGHRSVSWYQQTPGQGLQFLFEYFSETQRNKGNFPGRFSGRQFSNSRSEMNVSTLELGDSALYLCASSLGGGSGELFFGEGSRLTVL.

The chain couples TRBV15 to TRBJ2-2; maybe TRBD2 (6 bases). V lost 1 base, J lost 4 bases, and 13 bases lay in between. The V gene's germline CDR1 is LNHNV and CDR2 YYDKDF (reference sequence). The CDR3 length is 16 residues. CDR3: CATSRVGGVGTGELFF. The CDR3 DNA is TGTGCCACCAGCAGAGTTGGCGGGGTGGGCACCGGGGAGCTGTTTTTT.

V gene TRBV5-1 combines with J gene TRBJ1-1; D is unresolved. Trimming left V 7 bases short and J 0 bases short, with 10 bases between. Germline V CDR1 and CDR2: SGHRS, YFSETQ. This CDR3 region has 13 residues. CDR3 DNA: TGCGCCAGCTGGGGAGAAGTGAACACTGAAGCTTTCTTT. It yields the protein CASWGEVNTEAFF.

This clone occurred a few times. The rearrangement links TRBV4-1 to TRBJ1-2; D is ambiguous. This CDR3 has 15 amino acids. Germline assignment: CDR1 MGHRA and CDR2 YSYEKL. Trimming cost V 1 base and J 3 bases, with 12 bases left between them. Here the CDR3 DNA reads TGCGCCAGCAGCCAAGGGGTCCGGGAAGACTATGGCTACACCTTC. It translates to CASSQGVREDYGYTF.

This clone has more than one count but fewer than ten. The CDR3 nucleotides read TGTGCCAGTAGTATCTTCCAGAGGGCACAATCCTCTGGAAACACCATATATTTT. Its protein product is CASSIFQRAQSSGNTIYF. This chain connects TRBV19 to TRBJ1-3, with unresolved D. Trimming left V 3 bases short and J 0 bases short, with 18 bases between. Germline loops: CDR1 LNHDA, CDR2 SQIVND (reference sequence). The CDR3 loop spans 18 amino acids.

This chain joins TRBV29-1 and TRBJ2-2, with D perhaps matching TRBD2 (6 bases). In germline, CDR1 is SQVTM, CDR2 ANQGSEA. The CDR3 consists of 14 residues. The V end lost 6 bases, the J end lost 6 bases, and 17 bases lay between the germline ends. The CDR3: CSVVTSWGPGELFF. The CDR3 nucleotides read TGCAGCGTGGTGACTAGTTGGGGCCCCGGGGAGCTGTTTTTT.

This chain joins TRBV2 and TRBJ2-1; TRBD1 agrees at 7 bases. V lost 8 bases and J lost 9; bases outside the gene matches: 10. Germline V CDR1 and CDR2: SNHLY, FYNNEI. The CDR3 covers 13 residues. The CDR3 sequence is CASGPGQFSEQFF. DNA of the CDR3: TGTGCCAGCGGCCCGGGACAGTTCTCTGAGCAGTTCTTC. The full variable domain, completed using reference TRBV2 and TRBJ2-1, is EPEVTQTPSHQVTQMGQEVILRCVPISNHLYFYWYRQILGQKVEFLVSFYNNEISEKSEIFDDQFSVERPDGSNFTLKIRSTKLEDSAMYFCASGPGQFSEQFFGPGTRLTVL.

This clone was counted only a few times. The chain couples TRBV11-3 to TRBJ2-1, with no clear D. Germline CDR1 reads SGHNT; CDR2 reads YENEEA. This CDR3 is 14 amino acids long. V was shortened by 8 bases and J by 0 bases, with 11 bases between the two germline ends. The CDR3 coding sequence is TGTGCCAGCTCACGCCTGAGCTCCTACAATGAGCAGTTCTTC. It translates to CASSRLSSYNEQFF.

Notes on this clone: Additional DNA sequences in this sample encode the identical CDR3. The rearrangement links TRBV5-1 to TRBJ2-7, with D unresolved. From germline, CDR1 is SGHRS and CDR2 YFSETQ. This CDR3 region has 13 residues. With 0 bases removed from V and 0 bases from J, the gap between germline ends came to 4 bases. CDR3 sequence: CASSLDNSYEQYF. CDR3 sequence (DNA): TGCGCCAGCAGCTTGGACAACTCCTACGAGCAGTACTTC. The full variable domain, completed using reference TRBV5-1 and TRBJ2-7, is KAGVTQTPRYLIKTRGQQVTLSCSPISGHRSVSWYQQTPGQGLQFLFEYFSETQRNKGNFPGRFSGRQFSNSRSEMNVSTLELGDSALYLCASSLDNSYEQYFGPGTRLTVT.

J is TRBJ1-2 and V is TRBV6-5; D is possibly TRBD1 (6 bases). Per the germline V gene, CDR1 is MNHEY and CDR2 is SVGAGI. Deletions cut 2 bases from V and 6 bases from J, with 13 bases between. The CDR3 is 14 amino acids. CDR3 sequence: CASSYTITGNGYTF. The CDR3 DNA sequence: TGTGCCAGCAGTTACACTATTACAGGGAATGGCTACACCTTC.

The CDR3 coding sequence is TGTGCTAGTGGTTCCTCTCAGGGGAGCGCTGGCTACACCTTC. This encodes CASGSSQGSAGYTF. The chain combines TRBV12-5 with TRBJ1-2; possible D gene TRBD1, 6 bases. Germline V gene data show CDR1 as LGHNT and CDR2 as FRNRAP. Trimming left V 4 bases short and J 7 bases short, with 16 bases between. The CDR3 covers 14 residues.